This T cell receptor beta chain came from a study of T cell repertoires in cytomegalovirus infection. Study at large: Through public TCR beta signatures, both CMV infection and matching HLA type were indicated. Study-wide findings and caveats: The study identified carriers of CMV plus the relevant HLA from cumulative public TCR beta family frequency. CMV-specific TCR beta clonotypes restricted by HLA-C dominated the ex vivo response.

As for this clonotype: Its antigen is not identified.

Germline loops: CDR1 MNHGY, CDR2 SAAAGT. V shed 6 bases and J shed 9 bases, with 16 bases lying between them. This CDR3 has 13 amino acids. TCRdb reanalysed the reads using MiXCR and keeps one entry per CDR3 protein. The sample has hundreds of thousands of distinct CDR3 sequences; 15% to 20% are singletons. The chain carries TRBV6-8 and TRBJ2-3; D unresolved. Sequencing was performed on PBMCs. The source is a human donor in good health (CMV status not recorded). Some clones in this sample may be carry-over from other donors' samples. CDR3 region: CASSQGYGSTQYF. For the CDR3, the DNA is TGTGCCAGCAGCCAAGGATATGGGTCAACGCAGTATTTT.